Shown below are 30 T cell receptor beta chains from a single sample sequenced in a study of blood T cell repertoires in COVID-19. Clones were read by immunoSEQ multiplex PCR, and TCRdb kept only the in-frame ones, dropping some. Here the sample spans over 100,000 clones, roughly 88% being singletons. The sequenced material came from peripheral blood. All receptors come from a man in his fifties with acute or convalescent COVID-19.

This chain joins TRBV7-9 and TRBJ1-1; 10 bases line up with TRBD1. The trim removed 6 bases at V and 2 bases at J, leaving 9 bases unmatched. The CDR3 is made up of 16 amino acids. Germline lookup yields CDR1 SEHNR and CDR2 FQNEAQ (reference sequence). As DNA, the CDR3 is TGTGCCAGCAGTCCCTTCAGGGACAGGGGAAACACTGAAGCTTTCTTT. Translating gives CASSPFRDRGNTEAFF.

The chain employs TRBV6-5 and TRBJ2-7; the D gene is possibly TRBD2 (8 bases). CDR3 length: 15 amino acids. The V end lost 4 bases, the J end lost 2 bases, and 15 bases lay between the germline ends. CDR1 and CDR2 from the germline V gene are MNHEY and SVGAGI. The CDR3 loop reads CASSSGGAGAYEQYF. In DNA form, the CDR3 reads TGTGCCAGCAGTTCAGGGGGAGCGGGGGCCTACGAGCAGTACTTC.

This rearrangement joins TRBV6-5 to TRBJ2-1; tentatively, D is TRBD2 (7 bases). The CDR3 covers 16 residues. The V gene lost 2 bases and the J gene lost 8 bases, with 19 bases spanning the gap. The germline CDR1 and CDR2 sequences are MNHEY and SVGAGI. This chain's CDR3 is CASSYLSGRGGDEQFF. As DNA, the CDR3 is TGTGCCAGCAGTTACCTGTCCGGGAGAGGGGGGGATGAGCAGTTCTTC.

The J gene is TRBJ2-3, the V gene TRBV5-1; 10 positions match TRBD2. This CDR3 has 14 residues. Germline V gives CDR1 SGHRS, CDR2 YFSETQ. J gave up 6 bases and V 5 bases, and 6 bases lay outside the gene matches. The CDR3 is CASSASGGSDTQYF. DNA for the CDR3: TGCGCCAGCAGTGCTAGCGGGGGCTCGGATACGCAGTATTTT.

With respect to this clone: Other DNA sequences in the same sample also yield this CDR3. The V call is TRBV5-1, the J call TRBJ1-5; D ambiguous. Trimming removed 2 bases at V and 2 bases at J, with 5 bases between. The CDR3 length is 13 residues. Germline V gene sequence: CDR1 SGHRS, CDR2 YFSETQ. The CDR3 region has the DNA TGCGCCAGCAGCTTATCGGGCAATCAGCCCCAGCATTTT. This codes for CASSLSGNQPQHF.

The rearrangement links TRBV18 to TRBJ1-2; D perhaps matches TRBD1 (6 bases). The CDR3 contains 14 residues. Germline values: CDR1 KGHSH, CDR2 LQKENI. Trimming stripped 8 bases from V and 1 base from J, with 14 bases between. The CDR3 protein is CASQDSLDNYGYTF. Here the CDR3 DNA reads TGTGCCAGCCAGGACAGCCTCGATAACTATGGCTACACCTTC.

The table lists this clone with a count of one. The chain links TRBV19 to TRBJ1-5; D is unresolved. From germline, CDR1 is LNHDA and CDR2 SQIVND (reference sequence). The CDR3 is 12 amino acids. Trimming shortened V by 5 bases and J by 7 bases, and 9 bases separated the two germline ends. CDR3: CASSHERQPQHF. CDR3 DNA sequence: TGTGCCAGTAGTCATGAGAGGCAGCCCCAGCATTTT.

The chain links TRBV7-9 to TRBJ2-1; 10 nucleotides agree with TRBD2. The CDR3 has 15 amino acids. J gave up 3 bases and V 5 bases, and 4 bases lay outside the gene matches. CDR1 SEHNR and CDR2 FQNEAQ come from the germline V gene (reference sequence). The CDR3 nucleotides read TGTGCCAGCAGCCGACTAGCGGGTCTCTACAATGAGCAGTTCTTC. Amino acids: CASSRLAGLYNEQFF.

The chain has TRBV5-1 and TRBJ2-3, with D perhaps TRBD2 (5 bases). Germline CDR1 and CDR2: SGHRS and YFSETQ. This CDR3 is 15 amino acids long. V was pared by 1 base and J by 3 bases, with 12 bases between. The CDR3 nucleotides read TGCGCCAGCAGCTTGAGGCCTAGCTCGACAGATACGCAGTATTTT. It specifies CASSLRPSSTDTQYF.

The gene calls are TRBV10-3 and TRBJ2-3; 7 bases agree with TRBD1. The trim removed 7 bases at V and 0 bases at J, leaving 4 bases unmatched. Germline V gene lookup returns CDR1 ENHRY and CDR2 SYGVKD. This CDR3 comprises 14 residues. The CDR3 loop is CAINKGQSTDTQYF. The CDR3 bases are TGTGCCATCAACAAGGGACAGAGCACAGATACGCAGTATTTT.

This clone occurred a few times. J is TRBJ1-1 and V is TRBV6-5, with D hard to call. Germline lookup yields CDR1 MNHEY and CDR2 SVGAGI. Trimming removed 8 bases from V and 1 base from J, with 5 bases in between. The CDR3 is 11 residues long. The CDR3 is CASHRNTEAFF. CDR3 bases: TGTGCCAGCCACAGGAACACTGAAGCTTTCTTT.

CDR3 nucleotide sequence: TGTGCCAGCAGTCGGACAGAATTCTTCTCACCCCTCCACTTT. Its protein is CASSRTEFFSPLHF. The chain is built from TRBV6-5 and TRBJ1-6, with a possible D match to TRBD1 (6 bases). The CDR3 is 14 residues long. Trimming shortened V by 5 bases and J by 10 bases, and 15 bases separated the two germline ends. The germline V gene has CDR1 MNHEY and CDR2 SVGAGI.

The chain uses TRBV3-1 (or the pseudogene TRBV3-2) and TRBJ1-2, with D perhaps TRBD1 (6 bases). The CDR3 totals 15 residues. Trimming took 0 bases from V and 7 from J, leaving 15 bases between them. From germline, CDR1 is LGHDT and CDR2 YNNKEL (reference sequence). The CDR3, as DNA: TGTGCCAGCAGCCAAGATATTGGGGGCATGGTTGGCTACACCTTC. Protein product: CASSQDIGGMVGYTF.

The CDR3 DNA reads as TGTGCCAGCAGCGCCCACGCCCAGGGGGCAGGTGAAACTGAAGCTTTCTTT. It translates to CASSAHAQGAGETEAFF. This sequence joins TRBV9 and TRBJ1-1; TRBD1 matches at 8 bases. The germline CDR1 and CDR2 sequences are SGDLS and YYNGEE. V trimming: 3 bases; J trimming: 5 bases; junction bases outside the gene matches: 15. The CDR3 has 17 amino acids.

DNA of the CDR3: TGTGCCAGCTCACCACTAGCAGACTCGAACACTGAAGCTTTCTTT. It codes for CASSPLADSNTEAFF. The genes are TRBV18 and TRBJ1-1, with D unclear. The germline gives CDR1 KGHSH, CDR2 LQKENI. CDR3 length: 15 amino acids. V was shortened by 1 base and J by 1 base, with 10 bases between the two germline ends.

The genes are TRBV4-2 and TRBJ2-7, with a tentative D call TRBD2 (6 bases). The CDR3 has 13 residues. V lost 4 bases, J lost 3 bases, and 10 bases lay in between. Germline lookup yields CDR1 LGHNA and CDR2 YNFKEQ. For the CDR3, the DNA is TGTGCCAGCAGCCCCCGGGAGAACTACGAGCAGTACTTC. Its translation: CASSPRENYEQYF.

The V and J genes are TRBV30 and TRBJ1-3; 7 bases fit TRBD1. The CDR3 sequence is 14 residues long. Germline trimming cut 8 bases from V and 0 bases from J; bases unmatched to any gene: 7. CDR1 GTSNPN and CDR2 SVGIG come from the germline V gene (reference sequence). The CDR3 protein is CARSRDSSGNTIYF. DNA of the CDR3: TGTGCCCGATCCCGGGACAGCTCTGGAAACACCATATATTTT.

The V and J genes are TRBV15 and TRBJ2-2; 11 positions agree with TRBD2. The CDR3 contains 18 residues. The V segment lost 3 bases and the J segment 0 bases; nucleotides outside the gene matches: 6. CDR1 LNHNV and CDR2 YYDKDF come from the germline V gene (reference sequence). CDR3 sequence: CATSSWGLAETNTGELFF. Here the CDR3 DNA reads TGTGCCACCAGCAGCTGGGGACTAGCGGAAACGAACACCGGGGAGCTGTTTTTT.

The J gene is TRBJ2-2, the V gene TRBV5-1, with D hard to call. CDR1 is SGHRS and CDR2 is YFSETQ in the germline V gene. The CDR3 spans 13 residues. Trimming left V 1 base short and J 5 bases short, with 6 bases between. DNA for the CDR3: TGCGCCAGCAGCTTGATAGCAACCGGGGAGCTGTTTTTT. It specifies CASSLIATGELFF.

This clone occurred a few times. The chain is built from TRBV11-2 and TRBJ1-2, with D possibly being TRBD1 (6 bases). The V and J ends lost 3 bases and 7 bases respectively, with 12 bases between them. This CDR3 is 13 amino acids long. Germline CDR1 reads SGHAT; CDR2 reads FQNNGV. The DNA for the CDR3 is TGTGCCAGCAGCTTTCAGGGGAGTCGTGGCTACACCTTC. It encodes CASSFQGSRGYTF.

CDR3 in DNA: TGTGCCAGCAGTGGAGCAGGGGTAGGCGGCTACACCTTC. Translating it yields CASSGAGVGGYTF. The chain employs TRBV2 and TRBJ1-2; TRBD1 is a possible D gene (6 bases). CDR3 length: 13 residues. In germline, CDR1 is SNHLY, CDR2 FYNNEI. V was pared by 4 bases and J by 8 bases, with 14 bases between.

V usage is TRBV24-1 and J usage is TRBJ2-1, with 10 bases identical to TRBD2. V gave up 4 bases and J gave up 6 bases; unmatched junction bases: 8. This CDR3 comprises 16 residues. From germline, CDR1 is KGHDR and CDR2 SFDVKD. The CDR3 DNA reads TGTGCCACCAGTGACCCCACTACTAGCGGGGTCAATGAGCAGTTCTTC. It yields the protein CATSDPTTSGVNEQFF.

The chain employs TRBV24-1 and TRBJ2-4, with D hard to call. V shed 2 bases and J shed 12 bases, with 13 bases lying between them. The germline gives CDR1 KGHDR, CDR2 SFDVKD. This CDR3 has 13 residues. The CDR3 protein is CATSDSGRFAQYF. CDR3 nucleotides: TGTGCCACCAGTGATTCAGGCAGGTTTGCTCAGTACTTC.

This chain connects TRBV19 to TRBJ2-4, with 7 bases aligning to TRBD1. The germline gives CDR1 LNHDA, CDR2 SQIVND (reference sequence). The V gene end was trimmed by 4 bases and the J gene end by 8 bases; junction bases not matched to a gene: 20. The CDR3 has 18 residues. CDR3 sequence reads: CASSTRPRQGRFVDIQYF. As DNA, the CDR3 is TGTGCCAGTAGTACGCGCCCCCGACAGGGACGATTTGTAGACATTCAGTACTTC.

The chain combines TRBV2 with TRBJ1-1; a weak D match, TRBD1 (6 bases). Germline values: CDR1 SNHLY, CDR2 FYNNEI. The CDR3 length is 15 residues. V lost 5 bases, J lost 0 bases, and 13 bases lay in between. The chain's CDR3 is CASSTRTVVNTEAFF. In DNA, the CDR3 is TGTGCCAGCAGTACAAGGACAGTCGTGAACACTGAAGCTTTCTTT.

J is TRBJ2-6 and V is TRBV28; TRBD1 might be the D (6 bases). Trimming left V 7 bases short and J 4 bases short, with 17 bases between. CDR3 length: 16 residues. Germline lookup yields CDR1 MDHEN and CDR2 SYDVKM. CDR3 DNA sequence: TGTGCCAGCACCAAAAGAACAGGGTACGGGGCCAACGTCCTGACTTTC. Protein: CASTKRTGYGANVLTF.

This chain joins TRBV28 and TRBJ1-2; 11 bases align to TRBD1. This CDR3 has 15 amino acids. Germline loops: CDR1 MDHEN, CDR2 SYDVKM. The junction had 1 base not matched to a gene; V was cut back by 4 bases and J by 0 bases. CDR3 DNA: TGTGCCAGCAGTTCGGGACAGGGGGCTAACTATGGCTACACCTTC. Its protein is CASSSGQGANYGYTF.

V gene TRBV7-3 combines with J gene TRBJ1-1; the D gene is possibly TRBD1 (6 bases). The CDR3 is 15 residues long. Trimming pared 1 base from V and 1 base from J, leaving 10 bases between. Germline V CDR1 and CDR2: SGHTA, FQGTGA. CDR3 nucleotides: TGTGCCAGCAGCTTAAATCAAGGGGGGAACACTGAAGCTTTCTTT. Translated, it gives CASSLNQGGNTEAFF.

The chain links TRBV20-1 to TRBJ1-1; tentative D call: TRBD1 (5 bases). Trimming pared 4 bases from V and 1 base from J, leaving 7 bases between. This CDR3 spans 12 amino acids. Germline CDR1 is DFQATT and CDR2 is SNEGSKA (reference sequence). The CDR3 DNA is TGCAGTGCTACTGACAGGAACACTGAAGCTTTCTTT. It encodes CSATDRNTEAFF.

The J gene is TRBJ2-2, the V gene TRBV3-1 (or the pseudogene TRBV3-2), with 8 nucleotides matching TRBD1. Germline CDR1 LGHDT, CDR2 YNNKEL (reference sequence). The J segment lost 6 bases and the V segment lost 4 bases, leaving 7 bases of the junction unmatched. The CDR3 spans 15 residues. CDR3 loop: CASSPRTGLPGELFF. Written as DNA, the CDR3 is TGTGCCAGCAGCCCCCGGACAGGGCTACCCGGGGAGCTGTTTTTT.